This note documents a single T cell receptor beta chain sequence. Its antigen is unidentified. Germline V gives CDR1 SGDLS, CDR2 YYNGEE. The trim removed 3 bases at V and 8 bases at J, leaving 3 bases unmatched. The CDR3 totals 14 residues. The sample comes from a study of T cells in localized non-small cell lung cancer. General study results and limits: Turning up in adjacent lung were a median about 61 of the top 100 tumor clones.

Measured with immunoSEQ multiplex PCR; TCRdb has only the in-frame clones, and not every one. In the table there are over 1,500 clones, 30% to 35% of which are singletons. The sequencing used normal lung tissue next to the tumor, collected before any cancer treatment. The chain employs TRBV9 and TRBJ1-6; 9 bases align to TRBD1. The TCR was taken from a male donor at least 60 years old with stage III squamous cell lung carcinoma. The CDR3 protein is CASSGDRVDSPLHF. In DNA, the CDR3 is TGTGCCAGCAGCGGGGACAGGGTTGATTCACCCCTCCACTTT.